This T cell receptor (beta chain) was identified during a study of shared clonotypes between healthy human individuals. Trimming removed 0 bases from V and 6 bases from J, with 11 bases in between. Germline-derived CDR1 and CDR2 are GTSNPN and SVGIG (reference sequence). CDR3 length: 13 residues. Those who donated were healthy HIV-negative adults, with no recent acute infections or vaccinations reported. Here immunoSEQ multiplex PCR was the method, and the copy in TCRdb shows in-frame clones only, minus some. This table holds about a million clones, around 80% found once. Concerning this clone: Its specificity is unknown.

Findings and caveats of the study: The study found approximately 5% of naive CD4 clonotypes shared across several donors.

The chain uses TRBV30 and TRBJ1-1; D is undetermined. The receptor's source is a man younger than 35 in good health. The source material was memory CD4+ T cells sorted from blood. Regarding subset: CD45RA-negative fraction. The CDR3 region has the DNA TGTGCCTGGAGTGTACGAGGGAGCCCTGAAGCTTTCTTT. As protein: CAWSVRGSPEAFF.